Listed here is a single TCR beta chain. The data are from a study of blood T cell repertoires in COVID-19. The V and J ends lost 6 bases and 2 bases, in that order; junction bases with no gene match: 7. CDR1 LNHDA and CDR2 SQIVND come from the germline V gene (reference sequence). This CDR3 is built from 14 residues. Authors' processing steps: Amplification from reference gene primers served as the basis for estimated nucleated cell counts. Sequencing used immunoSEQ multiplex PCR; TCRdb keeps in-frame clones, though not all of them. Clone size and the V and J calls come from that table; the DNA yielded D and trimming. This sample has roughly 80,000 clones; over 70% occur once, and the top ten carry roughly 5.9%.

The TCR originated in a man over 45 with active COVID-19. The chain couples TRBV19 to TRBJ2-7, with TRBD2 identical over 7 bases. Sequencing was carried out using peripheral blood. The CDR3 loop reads CASRLAAGTYEQYF. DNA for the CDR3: TGTGCCAGTAGGCTAGCGGCAGGGACCTACGAGCAGTACTTC.